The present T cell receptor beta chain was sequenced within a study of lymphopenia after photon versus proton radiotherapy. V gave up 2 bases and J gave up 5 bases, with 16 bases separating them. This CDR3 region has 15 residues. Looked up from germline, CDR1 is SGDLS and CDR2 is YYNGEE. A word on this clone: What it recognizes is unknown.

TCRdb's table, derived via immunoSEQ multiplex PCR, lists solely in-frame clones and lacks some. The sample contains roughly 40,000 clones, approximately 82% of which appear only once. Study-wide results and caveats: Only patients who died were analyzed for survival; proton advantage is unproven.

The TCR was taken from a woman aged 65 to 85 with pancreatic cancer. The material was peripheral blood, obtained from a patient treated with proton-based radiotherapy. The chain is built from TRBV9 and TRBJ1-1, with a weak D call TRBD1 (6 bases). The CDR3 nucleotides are TGTGCCAGCAGCGTCATATCAGGGGAAGGAACTGAAGCTTTCTTT. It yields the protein CASSVISGEGTEAFF.